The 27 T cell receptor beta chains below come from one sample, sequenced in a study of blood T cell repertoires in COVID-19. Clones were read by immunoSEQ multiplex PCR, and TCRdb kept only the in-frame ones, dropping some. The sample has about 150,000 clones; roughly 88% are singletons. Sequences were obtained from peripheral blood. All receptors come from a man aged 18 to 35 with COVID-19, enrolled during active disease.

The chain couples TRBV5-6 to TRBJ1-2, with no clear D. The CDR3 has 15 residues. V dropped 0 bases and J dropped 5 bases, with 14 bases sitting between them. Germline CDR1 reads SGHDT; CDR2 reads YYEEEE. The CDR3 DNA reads TGTGCCAGCAGCTTGGTTACAGCTATATGGTATGGCTACACCTTC. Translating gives CASSLVTAIWYGYTF. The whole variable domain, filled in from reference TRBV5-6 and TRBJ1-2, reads DAGVTQSPTHLIKTRGQQVTLRCSPKSGHDTVSWYQQALGQGPQFIFQYYEEEERQRGNFPDRFSGHQFPNYSSELNVNALLLGDSALYLCASSLVTAIWYGYTFGSGTRLTVV.

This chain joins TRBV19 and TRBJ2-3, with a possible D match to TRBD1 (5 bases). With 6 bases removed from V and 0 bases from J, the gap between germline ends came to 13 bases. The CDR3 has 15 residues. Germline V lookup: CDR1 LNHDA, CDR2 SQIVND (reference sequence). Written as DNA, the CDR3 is TGTGCCAGTAGCAATCAGGGAATGAGCACAGATACGCAGTATTTT. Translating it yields CASSNQGMSTDTQYF.

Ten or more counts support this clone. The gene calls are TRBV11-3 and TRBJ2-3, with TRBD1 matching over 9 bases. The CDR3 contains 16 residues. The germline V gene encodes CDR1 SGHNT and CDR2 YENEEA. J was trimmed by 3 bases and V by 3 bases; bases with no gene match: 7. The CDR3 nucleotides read TGTGCCAGCAGCTTGGGGGACAGGGTCGGAACAGATACGCAGTATTTT. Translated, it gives CASSLGDRVGTDTQYF. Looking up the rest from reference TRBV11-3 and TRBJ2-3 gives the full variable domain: EAGVVQSPRYKIIEKKQPVAFWCNPISGHNTLYWYLQNLGQGPELLIRYENEEAVDDSQLPKDRFSAERLKGVDSTLKIQPAELGDSAVYLCASSLGDRVGTDTQYFGPGTRLTVL.

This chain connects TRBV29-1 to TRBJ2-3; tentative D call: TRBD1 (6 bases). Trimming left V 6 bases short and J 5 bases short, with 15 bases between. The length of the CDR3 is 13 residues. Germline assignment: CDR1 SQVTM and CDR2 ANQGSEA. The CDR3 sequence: CSVSLIGGDTQYF. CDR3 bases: TGCAGCGTCTCCCTTATAGGGGGAGATACGCAGTATTTT.

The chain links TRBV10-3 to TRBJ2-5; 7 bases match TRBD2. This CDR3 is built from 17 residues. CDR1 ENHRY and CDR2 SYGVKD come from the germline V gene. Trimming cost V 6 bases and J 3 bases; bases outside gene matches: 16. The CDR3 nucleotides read TGTGCCATCAGGCAGACGTTGGGGGGGGAGGGCGAAGAGACCCAGTACTTC. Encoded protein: CAIRQTLGGEGEETQYF.

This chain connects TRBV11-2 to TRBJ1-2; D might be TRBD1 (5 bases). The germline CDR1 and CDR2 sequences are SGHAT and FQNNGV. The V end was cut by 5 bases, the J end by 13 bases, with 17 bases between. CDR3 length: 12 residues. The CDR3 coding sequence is TGTGCCAGCAGCCAAAGCAGGACAACGATCACCTTC. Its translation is CASSQSRTTITF.

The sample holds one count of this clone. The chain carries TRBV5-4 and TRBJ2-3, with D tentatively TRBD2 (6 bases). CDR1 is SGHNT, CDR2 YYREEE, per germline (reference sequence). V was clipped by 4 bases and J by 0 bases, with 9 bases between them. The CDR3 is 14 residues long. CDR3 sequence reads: CASSPDYSTDTQYF. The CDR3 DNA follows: TGTGCCAGCAGCCCGGACTATAGCACAGATACGCAGTATTTT.

The CDR3, as DNA: TGTGCCAGCAGCTCCGGACTGACGGAGACCCCCTACGAGCAGTACTTC. It encodes CASSSGLTETPYEQYF. V gene TRBV5-6 combines with J gene TRBJ2-7; D may be TRBD2 (5 bases). CDR1 is SGHDT, CDR2 YYEEEE, per germline. The CDR3 contains 16 residues. V lost 3 bases, J lost 2 bases, and 18 bases lay in between.

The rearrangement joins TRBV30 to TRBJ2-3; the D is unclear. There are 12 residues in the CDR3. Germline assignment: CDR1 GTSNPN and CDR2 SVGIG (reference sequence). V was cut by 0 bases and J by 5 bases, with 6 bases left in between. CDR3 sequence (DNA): TGTGCCTGGAGTGTGAGTGGAGATACGCAGTATTTT. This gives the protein CAWSVSGDTQYF.

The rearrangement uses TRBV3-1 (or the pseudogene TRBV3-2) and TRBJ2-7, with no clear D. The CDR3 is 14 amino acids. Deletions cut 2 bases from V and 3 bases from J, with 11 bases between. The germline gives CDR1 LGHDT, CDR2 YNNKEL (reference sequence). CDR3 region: CASSQLGSDYEQYF. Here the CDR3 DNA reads TGTGCCAGCAGCCAATTGGGCTCCGACTACGAGCAGTACTTC.

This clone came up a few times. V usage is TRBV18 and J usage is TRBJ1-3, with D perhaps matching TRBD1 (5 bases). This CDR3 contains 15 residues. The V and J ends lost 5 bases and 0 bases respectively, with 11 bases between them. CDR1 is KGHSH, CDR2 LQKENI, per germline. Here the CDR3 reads CASSAGPSSGNTIYF. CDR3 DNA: TGTGCCAGCTCAGCGGGACCGAGCTCTGGAAACACCATATATTTT. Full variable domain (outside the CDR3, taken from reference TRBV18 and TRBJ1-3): NAGVMQNPRHLVRRRGQEARLRCSPMKGHSHVYWYRQLPEEGLKFMVYLQKENIIDESGMPKERFSAEFPKEGPSILRIQQVVRGDSAAYFCASSAGPSSGNTIYFGEGSWLTVV.

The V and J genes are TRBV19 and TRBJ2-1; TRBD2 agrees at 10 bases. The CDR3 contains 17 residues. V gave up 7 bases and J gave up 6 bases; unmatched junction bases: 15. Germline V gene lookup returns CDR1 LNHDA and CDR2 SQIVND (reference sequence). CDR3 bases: TGTGCCAGTACCAAGGGTAGTTTAGTAGCGGGAGGCAATGAGCAGTTCTTC. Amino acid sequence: CASTKGSLVAGGNEQFF.

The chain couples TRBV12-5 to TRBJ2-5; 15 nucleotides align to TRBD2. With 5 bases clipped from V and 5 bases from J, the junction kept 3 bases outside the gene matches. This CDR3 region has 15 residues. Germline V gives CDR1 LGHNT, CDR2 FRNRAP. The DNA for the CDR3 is TGTGCTAGTGGTCCAGGGACTAGCGGGAGGGAGACCCAGTACTTC. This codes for CASGPGTSGRETQYF.

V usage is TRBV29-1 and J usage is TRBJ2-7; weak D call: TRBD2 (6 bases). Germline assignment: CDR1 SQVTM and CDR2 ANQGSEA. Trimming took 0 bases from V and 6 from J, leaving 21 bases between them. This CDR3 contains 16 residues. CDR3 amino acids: CSVEDPVQGGFFEQYF. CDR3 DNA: TGCAGCGTTGAAGATCCCGTGCAGGGAGGTTTTTTCGAGCAGTACTTC.

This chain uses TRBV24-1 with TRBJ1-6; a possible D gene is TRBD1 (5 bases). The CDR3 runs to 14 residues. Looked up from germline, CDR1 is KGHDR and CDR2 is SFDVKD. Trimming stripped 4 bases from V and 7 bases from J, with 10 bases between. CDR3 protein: CATSERGRNSPLHF. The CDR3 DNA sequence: TGTGCCACCAGTGAAAGGGGCCGCAATTCACCCCTCCACTTT.

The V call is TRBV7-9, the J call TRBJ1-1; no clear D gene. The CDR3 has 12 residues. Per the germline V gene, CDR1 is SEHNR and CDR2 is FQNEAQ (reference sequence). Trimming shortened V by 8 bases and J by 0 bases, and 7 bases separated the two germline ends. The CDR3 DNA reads TGTGCCAGCCTGTCTATGAACACTGAAGCTTTCTTT. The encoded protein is CASLSMNTEAFF.

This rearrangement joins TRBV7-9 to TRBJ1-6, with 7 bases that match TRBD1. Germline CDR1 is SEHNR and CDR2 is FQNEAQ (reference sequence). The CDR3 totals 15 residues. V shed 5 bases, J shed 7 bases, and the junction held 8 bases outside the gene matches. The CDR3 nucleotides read TGTGCCAGCAGCCATCGGGACAGCCAAAATTCACCCCTCCACTTT. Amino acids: CASSHRDSQNSPLHF.

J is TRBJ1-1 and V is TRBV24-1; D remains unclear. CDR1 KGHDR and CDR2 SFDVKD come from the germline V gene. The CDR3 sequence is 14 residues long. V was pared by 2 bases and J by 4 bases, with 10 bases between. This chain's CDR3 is CATSDSDLGTEAFF. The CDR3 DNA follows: TGTGCCACCAGTGATTCAGACCTAGGCACTGAAGCTTTCTTT.

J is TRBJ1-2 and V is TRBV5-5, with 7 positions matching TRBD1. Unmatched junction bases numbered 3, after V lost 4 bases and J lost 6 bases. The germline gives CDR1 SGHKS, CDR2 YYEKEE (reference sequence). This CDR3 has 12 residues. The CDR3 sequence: CASSATGDGYTF. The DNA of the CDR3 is TGTGCCAGCAGCGCCACAGGGGATGGCTACACCTTC.

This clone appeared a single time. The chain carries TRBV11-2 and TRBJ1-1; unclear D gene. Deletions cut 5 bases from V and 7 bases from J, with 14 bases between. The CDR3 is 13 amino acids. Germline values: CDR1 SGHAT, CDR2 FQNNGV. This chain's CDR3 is CASSINTNLEAFF. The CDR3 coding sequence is TGTGCCAGCAGCATAAACACGAACCTTGAAGCTTTCTTT.

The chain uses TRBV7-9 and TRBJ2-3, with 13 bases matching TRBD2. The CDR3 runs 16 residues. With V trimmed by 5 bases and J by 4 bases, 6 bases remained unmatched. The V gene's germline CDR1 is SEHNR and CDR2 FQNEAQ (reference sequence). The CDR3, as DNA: TGTGCCAGCAGCACCAGGACTAGCGGGAGCCCAGATACGCAGTATTTT. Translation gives CASSTRTSGSPDTQYF.

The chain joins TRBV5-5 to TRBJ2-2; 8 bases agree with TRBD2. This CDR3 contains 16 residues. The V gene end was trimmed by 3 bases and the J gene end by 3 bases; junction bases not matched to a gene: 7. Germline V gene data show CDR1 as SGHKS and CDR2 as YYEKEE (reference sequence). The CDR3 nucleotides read TGTGCCAGCAGCTACGGGACTAGGAGGGACACCGGGGAGCTGTTTTTT. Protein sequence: CASSYGTRRDTGELFF.

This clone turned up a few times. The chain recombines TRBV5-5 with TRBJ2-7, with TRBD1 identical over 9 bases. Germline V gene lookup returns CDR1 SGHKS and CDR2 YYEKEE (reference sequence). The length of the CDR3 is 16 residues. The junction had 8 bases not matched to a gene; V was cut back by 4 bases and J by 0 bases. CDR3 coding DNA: TGTGCCAGCAGCGGGGGACAGGGCCCTCACTCCTACGAGCAGTACTTC. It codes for CASSGGQGPHSYEQYF.

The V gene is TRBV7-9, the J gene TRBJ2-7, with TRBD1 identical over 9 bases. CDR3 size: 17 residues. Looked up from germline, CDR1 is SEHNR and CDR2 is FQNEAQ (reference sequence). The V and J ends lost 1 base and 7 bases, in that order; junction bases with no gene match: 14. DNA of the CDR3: TGTGCCAGCAGCTTAGTTGTTTGGGACAGGGAAGCAGGGGAGCAGTACTTC. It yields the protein CASSLVVWDREAGEQYF.

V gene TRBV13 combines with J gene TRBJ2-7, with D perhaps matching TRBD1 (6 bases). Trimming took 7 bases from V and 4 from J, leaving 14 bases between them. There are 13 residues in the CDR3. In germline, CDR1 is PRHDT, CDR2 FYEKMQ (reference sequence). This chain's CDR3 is CASKGAGEYEQYF. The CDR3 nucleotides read TGTGCCAGCAAAGGGGCAGGGGAATACGAGCAGTACTTC.

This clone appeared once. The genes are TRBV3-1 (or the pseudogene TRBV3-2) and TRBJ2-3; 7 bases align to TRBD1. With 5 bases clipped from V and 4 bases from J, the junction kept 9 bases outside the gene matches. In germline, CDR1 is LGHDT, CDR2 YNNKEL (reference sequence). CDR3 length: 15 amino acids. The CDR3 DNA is TGTGCCAGCAGCACCCGACAGGGTGAGGCAGATACGCAGTATTTT. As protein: CASSTRQGEADTQYF.

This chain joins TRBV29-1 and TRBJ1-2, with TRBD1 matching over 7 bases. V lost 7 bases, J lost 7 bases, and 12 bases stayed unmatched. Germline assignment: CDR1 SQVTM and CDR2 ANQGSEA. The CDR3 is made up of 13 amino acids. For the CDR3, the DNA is TGCAGCGAGGAGAGATTGGCAGGGGGTGGCTACACCTTC. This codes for CSEERLAGGGYTF. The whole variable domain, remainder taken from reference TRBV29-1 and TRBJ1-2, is SAVISQKPSRDICQRGTSLTIQCQVDSQVTMMFWYRQQPGQSLTLIATANQGSEATYESGFVIDKFPISRPNLTFSTLTVSNMSPEDSSIYLCSEERLAGGGYTFGSGTRLTVV.